These 2 T cell receptor beta chains were sequenced from one sample in a study of T cell responses to AZD1222 COVID-19 vaccine. Assay used: immunoSEQ multiplex PCR; TCRdb lists only in-frame clones, some missing. The profile shows 100,000 to 150,000 clones, approximately 85% of them singletons. Sequencing was performed on peripheral blood, taken on day 0 of AZD1222 vaccination. Receptor source: an adult in good health.

Only one count was recorded for this clone. The rearrangement joins TRBV5-1 to TRBJ2-7, with D tentatively TRBD2 (5 bases). The CDR3 is 15 amino acids. In germline, CDR1 is SGHRS, CDR2 YFSETQ. Trimming stripped 0 bases from V and 3 bases from J, with 13 bases between. The CDR3 loop is CASSLVRRGNYEQYF. The CDR3 DNA sequence: TGCGCCAGCAGCTTGGTTCGACGAGGGAACTACGAGCAGTACTTC.

This sequence joins TRBV30 and TRBJ1-2; 12 bases fit TRBD1. The V and J ends lost 5 bases and 6 bases, in that order; junction bases with no gene match: 4. Germline CDR1 GTSNPN, CDR2 SVGIG (reference sequence). The CDR3 totals 13 residues. In DNA form, the CDR3 reads TGTGCCTGGGGGACAGGGGGCGTCAATGGCTACACCTTC. This encodes CAWGTGGVNGYTF.